This TCR beta chain is drawn from a study of control samples from healthy donors and cancer patients. Looked up from germline, CDR1 is SEHNR and CDR2 is FQNEAQ (reference sequence). After removal of 5 bases from V and 5 bases from J, the junction contained 8 bases not matched to a gene. This CDR3 is 15 amino acids long. Produced via immunoSEQ multiplex PCR; TCRdb's table is partial and in-frame only. The sample has about 160,000 clones; just over 95% are singletons. The clonotype originates from a woman under 40 in good health. The chain couples TRBV7-9 to TRBJ2-2, with 7 positions matching TRBD1. What was sequenced was blood. The CDR3 region is CASSVGTVSTGELFF. For the CDR3, the DNA is TGTGCCAGCAGCGTCGGGACAGTGTCTACCGGGGAGCTGTTTTTT.